This T cell receptor beta chain was recorded in a study of beta chain features in type 1 diabetes. Over 95% purity was reached by all sorted populations. Deletions cut 1 base from V and 7 bases from J, with 11 bases between. Germline V gives CDR1 SGHNT, CDR2 YENEEA. The CDR3 is 14 residues long. The authors reverse transcribed all of the isolated RNA, so sequencing captured expressed TCRB transcripts. Naive, central memory and regulatory T cell samples averaged about 3.4 million reads. The protocol was immunoSEQ multiplex PCR, while the TCRdb copy is restricted to in-frame clones and leaves out a portion. This sample has about 740,000 clones, with about an eighth found just once. Study-level results: There was a moderate but significant shortening of TCRB CDR3s in all four CD4+ subsets of Type 1 diabetes patients. Although PCR might favor shorter templates, it would do so equally in patients and controls.

A remark on this clone: What it binds is unknown.

Sequences were obtained from naive CD4+ T cells from blood. The TCR sequence derives from a man aged 18 to 30 with type 1 diabetes. V usage is TRBV11-3 and J usage is TRBJ2-4; D remains unclear. In nucleotides, the CDR3 is TGTGCCAGCAGCTTAGCAGGAATTTGGAACATTCAGTACTTC. Amino acid sequence: CASSLAGIWNIQYF.